The rows below give T cell receptor beta chains drawn from one sample of a study of OX40 agonist ivuxolimab in advanced cancers. TCRdb's table, derived via immunoSEQ multiplex PCR, lists solely in-frame clones and lacks some. Among tens of thousands of clones listed, 70% to 90% were seen once. The material was CD4+ or CD8+ T cells sorted from blood, obtained in a trial of the OX40 agonist ivuxolimab. These receptors were obtained from an adult with an advanced solid tumor such as melanoma, head and neck, liver or kidney cancer. Each CDR3 is given without its conserved first and last residue. Each record gives: J gene, V gene, clone size, CDR3 protein. Rows may omit the clone size; those that give it use once, few, many or a size class.

J: TRBJ2-1
V: TRBV7-2
size: .
CDR3: ASSPLNRPEQF

J: TRBJ2-5
V: TRBV9
size: .
CDR3: ASSVRTSGGQSQETQY

J: TRBJ2-1
V: TRBV6-5
size: .
CDR3: ASSYDAGRGQF

J: TRBJ1-2
V: TRBV6-5
size: .
CDR3: ASSYQAGLYGYT

J: TRBJ1-1
V: TRBV6-6
size: .
CDR3: ASSYGRENTEAF

J: TRBJ1-4
V: TRBV7-2
size: .
CDR3: ASSLASVRAWNEKLF

J: TRBJ2-1
V: TRBV19
size: .
CDR3: ASSTGTRQF

J: TRBJ2-1
V: TRBV27
size: once
CDR3: ASSLYSAANEQF

J: TRBJ1-2
V: TRBV7-2
size: .
CDR3: ASSLSGYGYT

J: TRBJ2-2
V: TRBV18
size: .
CDR3: ASSSLKPGGPRTGELF

J: TRBJ2-5
V: TRBV12-5
size: .
CDR3: ASAPDRDETQY

J: TRBJ2-5
V: TRBV7-2
size: .
CDR3: ASSLAGGGAQGAQY

J: TRBJ1-4
V: TRBV5-6
size: .
CDR3: ASSKGQSATNEKLF

J: TRBJ2-1
V: TRBV5-1
size: .
CDR3: ASTIQQGSPVNEQF

J: TRBJ1-2
V: TRBV30
size: .
CDR3: AWSRRGYYGYT

J: TRBJ1-1
V: TRBV7-9
size: .
CDR3: ASSLGGTGSEAF

J: TRBJ1-1
V: TRBV29-1
size: .
CDR3: SVEPGMNTEAF

J: TRBJ2-7
V: TRBV2
size: .
CDR3: ASSEFGGQY

J: TRBJ2-5
V: TRBV7-2
size: .
CDR3: ASSSLAGVRETQY

J: TRBJ2-5
V: TRBV19
size: .
CDR3: ASSISGTSGETQY

J: TRBJ2-7
V: TRBV27
size: .
CDR3: ASSSHTGGGSYEQY

J: TRBJ1-1
V: TRBV12-2
size: .
CDR3: ASRQTVNTEAF